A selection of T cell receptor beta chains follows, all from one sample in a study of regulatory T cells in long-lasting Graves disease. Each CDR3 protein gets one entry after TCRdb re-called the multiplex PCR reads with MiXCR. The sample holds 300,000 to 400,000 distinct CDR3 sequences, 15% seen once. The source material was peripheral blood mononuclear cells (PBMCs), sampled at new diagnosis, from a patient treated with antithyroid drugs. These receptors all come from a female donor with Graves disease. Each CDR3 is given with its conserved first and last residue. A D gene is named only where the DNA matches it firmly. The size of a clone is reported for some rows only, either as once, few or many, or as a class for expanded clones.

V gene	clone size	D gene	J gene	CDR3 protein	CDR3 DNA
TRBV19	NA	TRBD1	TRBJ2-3	CASSSGQVTDTQYF	TGTGCCAGTAGTTCCGGACAGGTCACAGATACGCAGTATTTT
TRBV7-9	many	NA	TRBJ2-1	CASNGGGSYNEQFF	TGTGCCAGCAACGGGGGCGGCTCCTACAATGAGCAGTTCTTC
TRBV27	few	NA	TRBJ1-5	CASSLLGSNQPQHF	TGTGCCAGCAGTTTATTGGGTAGCAATCAGCCCCAGCATTTT
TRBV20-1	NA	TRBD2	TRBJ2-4	CSARLAGGQENIQYF	TGCAGTGCCAGACTAGCGGGAGGGCAGGAAAACATTCAGTACTTC
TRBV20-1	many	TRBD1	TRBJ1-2	CSAEDRGDYGYTF	TGCAGTGCTGAAGACAGGGGAGATTATGGCTACACCTTC
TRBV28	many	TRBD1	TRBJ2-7	CASSPRLDRGRGGLGF	TGTGCCAGCAGTCCCCGTTTGGACAGGGGGCGCGGAGGATTGGGATTC
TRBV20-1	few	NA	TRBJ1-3	CSAAGQFKANTIYF	TGCAGTGCAGCGGGACAATTTAAAGCAAACACCATATATTTT
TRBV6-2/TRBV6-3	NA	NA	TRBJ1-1	CASSYSQVVGTEAFF	TGTGCCAGCAGTTATTCTCAGGTAGTTGGCACTGAAGCTTTCTTT
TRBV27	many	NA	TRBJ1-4	CASSLAAGYEKLFF	TGTGCCAGCAGTTTAGCGGCAGGGTATGAAAAACTGTTTTTT
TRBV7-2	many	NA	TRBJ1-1	CASSLFTLNTEAFF	TGTGCCAGCAGCTTATTTACTCTGAACACTGAAGCTTTCTTT
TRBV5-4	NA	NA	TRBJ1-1	CASSLDPSPGMNTEAFF	TGTGCCAGCAGCTTGGACCCTTCTCCAGGGATGAACACTGAAGCTTTCTTT
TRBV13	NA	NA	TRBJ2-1	CASSLLEVPYNEQFF	TGTGCCAGCAGCTTACTTGAGGTCCCCTACAATGAGCAGTTCTTC
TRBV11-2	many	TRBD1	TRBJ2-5	CASSPSGTGVWVVGETQYF	TGTGCCAGCAGCCCTTCCGGGACAGGGGTTTGGGTTGTAGGAGAGACCCAGTACTTC
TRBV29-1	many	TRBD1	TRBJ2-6	CSVDRGLGANVLTF	TGCAGCGTGGACAGGGGGCTCGGGGCCAACGTCCTGACTTTC
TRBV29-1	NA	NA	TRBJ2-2	CSVEHGTENTGELFF	TGCAGCGTGGAGCACGGGACTGAGAACACCGGGGAGCTGTTTTTT
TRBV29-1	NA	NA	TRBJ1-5	CSVAAGAGNQPQHF	TGCAGCGTTGCCGCGGGGGCTGGCAATCAGCCCCAGCATTTT
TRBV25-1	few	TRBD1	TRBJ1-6	CASRDRLVTPLHF	TGTGCCAGCCGGGACAGGCTAGTAACACCCCTCCACTTT
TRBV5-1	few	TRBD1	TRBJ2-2	CASSLEPGGPGELFF	TGCGCCAGCAGCTTGGAACCAGGGGGACCCGGGGAGCTGTTTTTT
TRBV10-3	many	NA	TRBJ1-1	CAIRGSTEAFF	TGTGCCATCAGGGGCAGCACTGAAGCTTTCTTT
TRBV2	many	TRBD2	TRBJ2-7	CASSDFLAGPDEQYF	TGTGCCAGCAGTGATTTTCTAGCGGGTCCCGACGAGCAGTACTTC
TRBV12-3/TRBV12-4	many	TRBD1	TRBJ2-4	CASTPTWTGQNLAKNIQYF	TGTGCCAGCACCCCCACGTGGACAGGGCAAAACCTAGCCAAAAACATTCAGTACTTC
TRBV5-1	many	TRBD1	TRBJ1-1	CASSLIGGAGTEAFF	TGCGCCAGCAGCTTGATAGGGGGCGCCGGCACTGAAGCTTTCTTT
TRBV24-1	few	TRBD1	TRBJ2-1	CATSDLGTGGDEQFF	TGTGCCACCAGTGATTTAGGGACAGGGGGCGATGAGCAGTTCTTC
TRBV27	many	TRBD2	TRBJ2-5	CASSSGLRETQYF	TGTGCCAGCAGTTCGGGACTAAGGGAGACCCAGTACTTC
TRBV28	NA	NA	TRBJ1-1	CASQTGAGNTEAFF	TGTGCCAGCCAAACGGGCGCCGGGAACACTGAAGCTTTCTTT
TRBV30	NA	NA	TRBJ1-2	CAWRSPPPRDWGYTF	TGTGCCTGGAGGTCACCACCCCCCAGGGACTGGGGCTACACCTTC
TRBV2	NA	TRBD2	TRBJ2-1	CASKMEGTSDNEQFF	TGTGCCAGCAAGATGGAAGGGACTAGCGACAATGAGCAGTTCTTC
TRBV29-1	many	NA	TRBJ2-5	CSGVGVDEETQYF	TGCAGCGGTGTAGGGGTGGATGAGGAGACCCAGTACTTC
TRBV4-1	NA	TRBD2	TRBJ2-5	CASSPAGWEETQYF	TGCGCCAGCAGCCCAGCGGGATGGGAAGAGACCCAGTACTTC
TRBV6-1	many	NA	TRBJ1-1	CASSETGGHMNTEAFF	TGTGCCAGCAGTGAGACCGGGGGACACATGAACACTGAAGCTTTCTTT
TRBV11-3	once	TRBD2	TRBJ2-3	CASSPRTSGGGTDTQYF	TGTGCCAGCAGCCCGAGGACTAGCGGGGGTGGCACAGATACGCAGTATTTT
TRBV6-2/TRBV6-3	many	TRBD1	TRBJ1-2	CASSELGQGAKGYTF	TGTGCCAGCAGTGAACTGGGACAGGGGGCGAAAGGCTACACCTTC
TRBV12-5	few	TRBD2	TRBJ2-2	CASGSARGIHPGGELFF	TGTGCTAGTGGTTCAGCGCGGGGGATTCACCCAGGCGGGGAGCTGTTTTTT
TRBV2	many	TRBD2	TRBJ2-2	CASRDGLAGLSNTGELFF	TGTGCCAGCAGAGACGGACTAGCGGGATTGTCGAACACCGGGGAGCTGTTTTTT
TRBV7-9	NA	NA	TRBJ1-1	CASSVGIGAAFF	TGTGCCAGCAGCGTTGGAATAGGTGCAGCTTTCTTT
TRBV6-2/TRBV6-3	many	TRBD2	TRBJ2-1	CASSSRDYSSSSYNEQFF	TGTGCCAGCAGTTCTCGGGACTACTCCTCCAGCTCCTACAATGAGCAGTTCTTC
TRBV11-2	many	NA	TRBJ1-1	CASSLRGRRGGTEAFF	TGTGCCAGCAGCTTACGGGGGCGACGGGGTGGAACTGAAGCTTTCTTT
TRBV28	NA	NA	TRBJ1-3	CASSLTTTPGNTIYF	TGTGCCAGCAGTTTGACTACTACCCCAGGAAACACCATATATTTT
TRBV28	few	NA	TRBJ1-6	CASSPGEEHSPLHF	TGTGCCAGCAGTCCAGGGGAAGAGCATTCACCCCTCCACTTT
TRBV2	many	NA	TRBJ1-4	CASSERRRSNEKLFF	TGTGCCAGCAGTGAAAGGCGACGGAGTAATGAAAAACTGTTTTTT
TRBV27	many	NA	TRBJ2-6	CASSRTGGFANVLTF	TGTGCCAGCAGCCGGACGGGCGGCTTCGCCAACGTCCTGACTTTC
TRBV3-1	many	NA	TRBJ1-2	CASSSYRVGYTF	TGTGCCAGCAGCTCATACAGGGTCGGCTACACCTTC
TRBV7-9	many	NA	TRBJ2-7	CASSFQGEQYF	TGTGCCAGCAGCTTCCAAGGCGAGCAGTACTTC
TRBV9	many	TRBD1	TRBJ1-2	CASSPHRGVDGYTF	TGTGCCAGCAGCCCACACAGGGGGGTGGATGGCTACACCTTC
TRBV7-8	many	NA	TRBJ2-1	CASSLMVLEDEQFF	TGTGCCAGCAGCTTAATGGTATTAGAGGATGAGCAGTTCTTC
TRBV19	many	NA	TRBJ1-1	CASTLRDLGTEAFF	TGTGCCAGTACCCTACGGGACCTAGGCACTGAAGCTTTCTTT
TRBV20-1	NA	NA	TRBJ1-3	CSARVGVLDGNTIYF	TGCAGTGCTAGAGTCGGGGTGTTAGATGGAAACACCATATATTTT
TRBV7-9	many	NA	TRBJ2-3	CASSSAWGVRTDTQYF	TGTGCCAGCAGCTCCGCCTGGGGGGTTAGGACAGATACGCAGTATTTT
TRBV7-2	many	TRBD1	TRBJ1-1	CASSVGQVNTEAFF	TGTGCCAGCAGCGTCGGACAGGTGAACACTGAAGCTTTCTTT
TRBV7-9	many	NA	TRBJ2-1	CASSLPRGVSSYNEQFF	TGTGCCAGCAGCCTACCTCGAGGGGTCAGCTCCTACAATGAGCAGTTCTTC
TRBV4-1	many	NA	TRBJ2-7	CASSLKNTVSYEQYF	TGCGCCAGCAGCCTAAAAAACACAGTTTCCTACGAGCAGTACTTC
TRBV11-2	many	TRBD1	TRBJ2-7	CASSDYRGIDEQYF	TGTGCCAGCAGCGATTACAGGGGGATCGACGAGCAGTACTTC
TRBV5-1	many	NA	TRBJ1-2	CASSRTNYGYTF	TGCGCCAGCAGCCGCACAAACTATGGCTACACCTTC
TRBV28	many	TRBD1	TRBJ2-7	CASSLPGQGIYEQYF	TGTGCCAGCAGTTTACCGGGACAGGGAATTTACGAGCAGTACTTC
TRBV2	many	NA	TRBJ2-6	CASKTGGAGANVLTF	TGTGCCAGCAAGACCGGGGGCGCTGGGGCCAACGTCCTGACTTTC
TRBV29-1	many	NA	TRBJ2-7	CSAIGQNSYEQYF	TGCAGCGCTATTGGACAGAACTCCTACGAGCAGTACTTC
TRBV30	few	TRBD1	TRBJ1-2	CAWSGGTGGASDYGYTF	TGTGCCTGGAGTGGGGGGACAGGGGGCGCTTCAGACTATGGCTACACCTTC
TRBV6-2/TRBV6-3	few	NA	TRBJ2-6	CASSGQPSGANVLTF	TGTGCCAGCAGCGGACAGCCCTCTGGGGCCAACGTCCTGACTTTC
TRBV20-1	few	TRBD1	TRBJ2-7	CSAGDRFYEQYF	TGCAGTGCCGGGGACAGATTCTACGAGCAGTACTTC